These 13 T cell receptor beta chains were sequenced from one sample in a study of blood T cell repertoires in COVID-19. Sequenced by immunoSEQ multiplex PCR; TCRdb stores in-frame clones only, minus some. The top ten hold roughly an eighth of the sample, which has around 200,000 clones, approximately 80% seen once. The sample comprised peripheral blood. The source is a woman aged 50 to 65 with acute or convalescent COVID-19.

This clone was detected many times. The J gene is TRBJ2-1, the V gene TRBV5-1, with TRBD2 matching 9 bases. The CDR3 loop spans 13 amino acids. Germline V CDR1 and CDR2: SGHRS, YFSETQ. Trimming cost V 3 bases and J 9 bases; bases outside gene matches: 4. The CDR3 sequence is CASSSGLAGEQFF. CDR3 in DNA: TGCGCCAGCAGCTCGGGACTAGCCGGTGAGCAGTTCTTC.

The chain employs TRBV19 and TRBJ2-1; 7 bases are a match to TRBD2. The V segment lost 6 bases and the J segment 6 bases; nucleotides outside the gene matches: 14. Germline V gives CDR1 LNHDA, CDR2 SQIVND (reference sequence). The CDR3 length is 16 residues. In nucleotides, the CDR3 is TGTGCCAGTAGACCACGGGGGGACCAGAGAGGCAATGAGCAGTTCTTC. The encoded protein is CASRPRGDQRGNEQFF. Full variable domain (remainder filled in from reference TRBV19 and TRBJ2-1): DGGITQSPKYLFRKEGQNVTLSCEQNLNHDAMYWYRQDPGQGLRLIYYSQIVNDFQKGDIAEGYSVSREKKESFPLTVTSAQKNPTAFYLCASRPRGDQRGNEQFFGPGTRLTVL.

The chain has TRBV7-6 and TRBJ2-7, with TRBD1 matching 8 bases. Germline loops: CDR1 SGHVS, CDR2 FNYEAQ. Unmatched junction bases numbered 12, after V lost 2 bases and J lost 0 bases. The CDR3 runs to 18 residues. The CDR3 reads CASSLRLERDRSSYEQYF. In DNA, the CDR3 is TGTGCCAGCAGCTTACGGTTAGAGAGGGACAGGAGCTCCTACGAGCAGTACTTC.

V gene TRBV15 combines with J gene TRBJ2-1; 7 nucleotides match TRBD2. Trimming cost V 0 bases and J 1 base; bases outside gene matches: 6. The CDR3 totals 17 residues. In germline, CDR1 is LNHNV, CDR2 YYDKDF (reference sequence). The CDR3: CATSRDYSGGSYNEQFF. DNA for the CDR3: TGTGCCACCAGCAGAGACTATTCGGGAGGATCCTACAATGAGCAGTTCTTC.

In this sample, this clone turned up once. The rearrangement uses TRBV18 and TRBJ1-1, with D perhaps TRBD1 (5 bases). The CDR3 length is 12 residues. Germline assignment: CDR1 KGHSH and CDR2 LQKENI. V was shortened by 2 bases and J by 11 bases, with 12 bases between the two germline ends. CDR3 sequence: CASSPGGVEAFF. DNA for the CDR3: TGTGCCAGCTCACCAGGGGGGGTAGAGGCTTTCTTT.

This chain uses TRBV7-2 with TRBJ2-3; 10 nucleotides line up with TRBD2. Germline lookup yields CDR1 SGHTA and CDR2 FQGNSA. This CDR3 is built from 17 residues. V gave up 0 bases and J gave up 2 bases; unmatched junction bases: 5. The DNA for the CDR3 is TGTGCCAGCAGCTTAGCCCCGACTAGCGGGTTCACAGATACGCAGTATTTT. This translates into CASSLAPTSGFTDTQYF.

This clone has ten or more counts. The chain uses TRBV5-1 and TRBJ2-1, with TRBD1 matching over 10 bases. Germline CDR1 is SGHRS and CDR2 is YFSETQ. The V gene end was trimmed by 4 bases and the J gene end by 4 bases; junction bases not matched to a gene: 11. This CDR3 has 17 amino acids. CDR3 amino acids: CASSPRPGTGEYNEQFF. The CDR3 DNA follows: TGCGCCAGCAGCCCACGGCCCGGGACAGGGGAATACAATGAGCAGTTCTTC. Drawing the rest from reference TRBV5-1 and TRBJ2-1, the complete variable domain is KAGVTQTPRYLIKTRGQQVTLSCSPISGHRSVSWYQQTPGQGLQFLFEYFSETQRNKGNFPGRFSGRQFSNSRSEMNVSTLELGDSALYLCASSPRPGTGEYNEQFFGPGTRLTVL.

The rearrangement links TRBV2 to TRBJ1-6, with a weak D call TRBD1 (5 bases). The CDR3 is made up of 15 amino acids. Between the trimmed V and J ends, which lost 5 bases and 7 bases, there was a span of 15 bases. Per the germline V gene, CDR1 is SNHLY and CDR2 is FYNNEI. The CDR3 region is CASSFDRRGNSPLHF. CDR3 nucleotide sequence: TGTGCCAGCAGTTTCGACCGACGGGGGAATTCACCCCTCCACTTT.

J is TRBJ1-1 and V is TRBV18; 7 bases are shared with TRBD1. Germline V gene data show CDR1 as KGHSH and CDR2 as LQKENI. CDR3 length equals 14 residues. V lost 8 bases to trimming and J lost 6 bases; unmatched junction nucleotides: 12. CDR3 in DNA: TGTGCCAGCCTTAAAACAGGGGATGGGCCTGAAGCTTTCTTT. It translates to CASLKTGDGPEAFF.

This clone came up a few times. The chain carries TRBV28 and TRBJ2-1, with D possibly being TRBD2 (6 bases). V was shortened by 5 bases and J by 6 bases, with 23 bases between the two germline ends. Looked up from germline, CDR1 is MDHEN and CDR2 is SYDVKM. The CDR3 runs to 17 residues. The CDR3 sequence is CASSTNRDLRPGNEQFF. CDR3 nucleotide sequence: TGTGCCAGCAGTACGAACCGGGACTTGCGACCCGGCAATGAGCAGTTCTTC. Filled out from reference TRBV28 and TRBJ2-1, the complete variable domain reads DVKVTQSSRYLVKRTGEKVFLECVQDMDHENMFWYRQDPGLGLRLIYFSYDVKMKEKGDIPEGYSVSREKKERFSLILESASTNQTSMYLCASSTNRDLRPGNEQFFGPGTRLTVL.

The J gene is TRBJ1-1, the V gene TRBV5-4; D ambiguous. The V end lost 3 bases, the J end lost 4 bases, and 16 bases lay between the germline ends. Germline CDR1 SGHNT, CDR2 YYREEE (reference sequence). The CDR3 contains 15 residues. For the CDR3, the DNA is TGTGCCAGCAGCTCGGGTGGTAGTGTAGTCACTGAAGCTTTCTTT. Encoded protein: CASSSGGSVVTEAFF.

This clone appeared once. The rearrangement joins TRBV6-5 to TRBJ2-5, with unresolved D. V was cut by 5 bases and J by 2 bases, with 6 bases left in between. Germline CDR1 and CDR2: MNHEY and SVGAGI. The CDR3 is made up of 12 amino acids. CDR3 sequence reads: CASSPGQETQYF. CDR3 sequence (DNA): TGTGCCAGCAGTCCAGGTCAAGAGACCCAGTACTTC.

This clone was counted a few times. This rearrangement joins TRBV2 to TRBJ1-2, with TRBD1 identical over 8 bases. Unmatched junction bases numbered 7, after V lost 6 bases and J lost 1 base. The CDR3 is 15 residues long. CDR1 SNHLY and CDR2 FYNNEI come from the germline V gene. DNA of the CDR3: TGTGCCAGCAGACTCGGACAGGGAGGTAACTATGGCTACACCTTC. Translated: CASRLGQGGNYGYTF. Filled out from reference TRBV2 and TRBJ1-2, the complete variable domain reads EPEVTQTPSHQVTQMGQEVILRCVPISNHLYFYWYRQILGQKVEFLVSFYNNEISEKSEIFDDQFSVERPDGSNFTLKIRSTKLEDSAMYFCASRLGQGGNYGYTFGSGTRLTVV.